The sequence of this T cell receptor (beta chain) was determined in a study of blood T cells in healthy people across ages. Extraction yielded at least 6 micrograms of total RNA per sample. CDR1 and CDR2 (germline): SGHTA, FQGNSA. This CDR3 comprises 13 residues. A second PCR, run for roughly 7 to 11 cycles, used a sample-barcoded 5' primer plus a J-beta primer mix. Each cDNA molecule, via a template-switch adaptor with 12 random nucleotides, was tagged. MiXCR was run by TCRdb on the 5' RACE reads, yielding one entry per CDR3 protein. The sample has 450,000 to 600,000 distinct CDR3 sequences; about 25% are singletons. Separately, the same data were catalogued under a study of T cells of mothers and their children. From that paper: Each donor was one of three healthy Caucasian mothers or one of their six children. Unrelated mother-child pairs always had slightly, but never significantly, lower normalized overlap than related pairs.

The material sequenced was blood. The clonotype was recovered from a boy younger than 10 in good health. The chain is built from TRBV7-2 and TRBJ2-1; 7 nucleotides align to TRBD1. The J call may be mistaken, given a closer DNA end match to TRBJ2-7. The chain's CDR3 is CASRTDREDWQYF. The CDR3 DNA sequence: TGTGCCAGCAGAACCGACAGGGAAGATTGGCAGTACTTC.